Below, one T cell receptor (beta chain) is given with its context. Its antigen is not identified. The CDR3 is 18 residues long. Trimming cost V 3 bases and J 3 bases, with 21 bases left between them. Germline assignment: CDR1 SGHTA and CDR2 FQGNSA. These data originate in a study of cytomegalovirus exposure and HLA in healthy donors. The PCR had 60 Vbeta and 13 Jbeta primers. Original processing notes: A later analysis counted about 80 million unique TCR beta chains, 10 million to 12 million shared. The repertoire was sequenced with immunoSEQ multiplex PCR; TCRdb's copy has only in-frame clones and lacks some. V and J calls and clone size are as listed in that table; D and trimming were resolved from the DNA. This sample's table reports 45,000 to 65,000 clones. Findings and caveats of the study: Roughly uniform depth of sequencing across donors was assumed in presence/absence analyses. It was reported that the classifier diagnosed cytomegalovirus status with high specificity and sensitivity in both the original and validation cohorts.

The clonotype originates from a young man in good health and CMV-seropositive. Sequenced material: PBMCs. This chain connects TRBV7-2 to TRBJ2-1; possible D gene TRBD1, 6 bases. The CDR3 is CASSFRGSVHRGYNEQFF. CDR3 DNA: TGTGCCAGCAGCTTCAGGGGTAGCGTACACCGGGGCTACAATGAGCAGTTCTTC.